The sequence of this T cell receptor (beta chain) was determined in a study of type 1 regulatory T cells. On the study more broadly: T-allo10 is a Tr1-enriched, alloantigen-specific CD4 T cell product made in vitro. Findings and limits, study-wide: Compared with non-type 1 regulatory T cells, type 1 regulatory T cells showed a more restricted TCR repertoire.

The germline gives CDR1 MGHRA, CDR2 YSYEKL. V was shortened by 0 bases and J by 6 bases, with 17 bases between the two germline ends. The CDR3 loop spans 17 amino acids. On this clonotype: Its antigen is not identified.

TCRdb ran MiXCR on the reads and lists one entry per CDR3 protein. The profile shows 55,000 to 65,000 distinct CDR3 sequences, approximately 67% of them singletons. Sequencing was done on a sample of cultured non-Tr1 T cells, either the whole culture or a sorted T cell fraction (not recorded which). The clonotype comes from a human donor in good health. This chain links TRBV4-1 with TRBJ2-2, with no clear D. CDR3 amino acids: CASSQDQVGGAAGELFF. Written as DNA, the CDR3 is TGCGCCAGCAGCCAAGATCAAGTGGGCGGAGCAGCCGGGGAGCTGTTTTTT.